A single sample gave rise to the 27 T cell receptor beta chains below, sequenced in a study of shared clonotypes between healthy human individuals. Naivety among CD8 cells was defined by CD45RO negativity and positive CCR7 selection, thereby excluding terminally differentiated effector memory CD45RA+ cells. The protocol was immunoSEQ multiplex PCR, while the TCRdb copy is restricted to in-frame clones and leaves out a portion. Found here are nearly 2 million clones, about 95% of them singletons; the top ten hold more than 0.95%. The sequenced material came from naive CD8+ T cells sorted from blood. These receptors came from a man aged 18 to 29 in good health.

This chain connects TRBV7-6 to TRBJ2-5; 12 nucleotides match TRBD2. CDR1 and CDR2 from the germline V gene are SGHVS and FNYEAQ. The CDR3 has 17 residues. J lost 4 bases, V lost 3 bases, and 9 bases had no gene match. This chain's CDR3 is CASSFSSGRARGETQYF. CDR3 coding DNA: TGTGCCAGCAGCTTCTCTAGCGGGAGGGCCAGGGGAGAGACCCAGTACTTC.

Regarding this clone: Other DNA sequences in the sample encode the same CDR3. The V and J genes are TRBV11-2 and TRBJ2-7; no firm D call. Between the trimmed V and J ends, which lost 5 bases and 2 bases, there was a span of 7 bases. Per germline, CDR1 SGHAT and CDR2 FQNNGV. The CDR3 sequence is 12 residues long. In nucleotides, the CDR3 is TGTGCCAGCAGCCTTTCCCCCTACGAGCAGTACTTC. It encodes CASSLSPYEQYF.

The V call is TRBV2, the J call TRBJ2-5; 11 bases match TRBD2. With V trimmed by 3 bases and J by 7 bases, 13 bases remained unmatched. Germline V lookup: CDR1 SNHLY, CDR2 FYNNEI. The CDR3 extends over 17 amino acids. CDR3 loop: CASSDGGSGGAVGTQYF. The CDR3 DNA follows: TGTGCCAGCAGTGATGGAGGTAGCGGGGGGGCCGTTGGGACCCAGTACTTC. Complete variable domain (other parts from reference TRBV2 and TRBJ2-5): EPEVTQTPSHQVTQMGQEVILRCVPISNHLYFYWYRQILGQKVEFLVSFYNNEISEKSEIFDDQFSVERPDGSNFTLKIRSTKLEDSAMYFCASSDGGSGGAVGTQYFGPGTRLLVL.

The chain joins TRBV15 to TRBJ2-7, with unresolved D. The V gene lost 1 base and the J gene lost 3 bases, with 7 bases spanning the gap. CDR3 length: 13 residues. Germline lookup yields CDR1 LNHNV and CDR2 YYDKDF (reference sequence). CDR3 region: CATSRGPDYEQYF. In DNA, the CDR3 is TGTGCCACCAGCAGAGGACCAGACTACGAGCAGTACTTC.

J is TRBJ2-2 and V is TRBV6-6; the match to TRBD2 covers 9 bases. The CDR3 loop spans 16 amino acids. J lost 5 bases, V lost 2 bases, and 6 bases had no gene match. Looked up from germline, CDR1 is MNHNY and CDR2 is SVGAGI (reference sequence). The CDR3 coding sequence is TGTGCCAGCAGTTACGGGGGACTAGCCCAGACCGGGGAGCTGTTTTTT. It specifies CASSYGGLAQTGELFF.

The rearrangement links TRBV7-9 to TRBJ1-3; D is unclear. The CDR3 runs to 15 residues. CDR1 and CDR2 (germline): SEHNR, FQNEAQ (reference sequence). V lost 8 bases and J 0 bases, leaving 14 bases between the germline ends. The chain's CDR3 is CASGGDQDSGNTIYF. CDR3 coding DNA: TGTGCCAGCGGCGGCGATCAAGACTCTGGAAACACCATATATTTT.

This rearrangement joins TRBV7-9 to TRBJ2-2; the match to TRBD2 covers 7 bases. The CDR3 has 16 amino acids. Germline V lookup: CDR1 SEHNR, CDR2 FQNEAQ (reference sequence). V lost 5 bases, J lost 1 base, and 7 bases stayed unmatched. CDR3 sequence (DNA): TGTGCCAGCAGCCCAGCGGGACTGGAGAACACCGGGGAGCTGTTTTTT. Translating gives CASSPAGLENTGELFF.

This rearrangement joins TRBV5-1 to TRBJ2-1, with D unresolved. V lost 1 base, J lost 6 bases, and 17 bases lay in between. This CDR3 comprises 16 residues. CDR1 SGHRS and CDR2 YFSETQ come from the germline V gene. The CDR3 bases are TGCGCCAGCAGCTTGTCCCGCCCCACCTCTGTCAATGAGCAGTTCTTC. Translated: CASSLSRPTSVNEQFF.

For this clone: Other DNA sequences of this sample code for an identical CDR3. The chain carries TRBV6-5 and TRBJ2-7; 10 nucleotides match TRBD1. Trimming took 6 bases from V and 0 from J; bases not matched to a gene: 5. Per germline, CDR1 MNHEY and CDR2 SVGAGI. The CDR3 runs to 15 residues. The CDR3: CASSPGQGISYEQYF. In nucleotides, the CDR3 is TGTGCCAGCAGCCCGGGACAGGGGATCTCCTACGAGCAGTACTTC.

The chain is built from TRBV7-2 and TRBJ2-5, with D perhaps matching TRBD1 (5 bases). From germline, CDR1 is SGHTA and CDR2 FQGNSA. The V gene lost 5 bases and the J gene lost 4 bases, with 17 bases spanning the gap. The CDR3 contains 15 residues. The CDR3 protein is CASSPGARGGETQYF. The CDR3 nucleotides are TGTGCCAGCAGCCCAGGTGCTAGGGGCGGAGAGACCCAGTACTTC. Complete variable domain (other parts from reference TRBV7-2 and TRBJ2-5): GAGVSQSPSNKVTEKGKDVELRCDPISGHTALYWYRQSLGQGLEFLIYFQGNSAPDKSGLPSDRFSAERTGGSVSTLTIQRTQQEDSAVYLCASSPGARGGETQYFGPGTRLLVL.

The chain uses TRBV19 and TRBJ2-7; D unclear. CDR3 length equals 14 residues. Germline lookup yields CDR1 LNHDA and CDR2 SQIVND (reference sequence). Trimming took 4 bases from V and 3 from J, leaving 13 bases between them. The CDR3 DNA reads TGTGCCAGTAGTACGAGGACGTACGGCTACGAGCAGTACTTC. Translation gives CASSTRTYGYEQYF.

CDR3 sequence reads: CASSPDIQGDGYTF. CDR3 DNA sequence: TGTGCCAGCAGTCCGGACATCCAAGGGGATGGCTACACCTTC. This chain links TRBV6-6 with TRBJ1-2; tentative D call: TRBD1 (5 bases). Between the trimmed V and J ends, which lost 5 bases and 6 bases, there was a span of 16 bases. This CDR3 is 14 amino acids long. Per the germline V gene, CDR1 is MNHNY and CDR2 is SVGAGI (reference sequence).

Of note for this clone: Other DNA sequences within the sample encode an identical CDR3. This chain links TRBV5-4 with TRBJ1-1, with D possibly being TRBD1 (5 bases). V shed 2 bases and J shed 0 bases, with 11 bases lying between them. The CDR3 sequence is 15 residues long. CDR1 SGHNT and CDR2 YYREEE come from the germline V gene (reference sequence). Written as DNA, the CDR3 is TGTGCCAGCAGCTTAGGTAAGGGGATGAACACTGAAGCTTTCTTT. Translation: CASSLGKGMNTEAFF.

This chain links TRBV9 with TRBJ2-7; tentatively, D is TRBD1 (6 bases). The CDR3 contains 15 residues. Per germline, CDR1 SGDLS and CDR2 YYNGEE. Trimming removed 0 bases from V and 2 bases from J, with 12 bases in between. The CDR3 bases are TGTGCCAGCAGCGTAGCCCCCGGGGACACCTACGAGCAGTACTTC. Residues: CASSVAPGDTYEQYF.

This chain connects TRBV6-1 to TRBJ1-6; unclear D gene. Deletions cut 5 bases from V and 8 bases from J, with 4 bases between. CDR1 and CDR2 from the germline V gene are MNHNS and SASEGT. This CDR3 comprises 11 residues. CDR3 DNA: TGTGCCAGCAGTTACGATTCACCCCTCCACTTT. Translation gives CASSYDSPLHF.

CDR3 loop: CASSGGTSGLGNEQFF. The CDR3 DNA reads TGTGCCAGCAGCGGGGGGACTAGCGGGTTGGGGAATGAGCAGTTCTTC. J is TRBJ2-1 and V is TRBV13, with 12 bases aligning to TRBD2. This CDR3 contains 16 residues. Germline assignment: CDR1 PRHDT and CDR2 FYEKMQ (reference sequence). V lost 5 bases, J lost 7 bases, and 9 bases stayed unmatched.

This clone showed up just once. The CDR3 here is CASSQSSGNTIYF. DNA of the CDR3: TGTGCCAGCAGTCAGAGCTCTGGAAACACCATATATTTT. The V gene is TRBV2, the J gene TRBJ1-3; D is unclear. CDR3 length equals 13 residues. V gave up 5 bases and J gave up 0 bases, with 5 bases separating them. Germline lookup yields CDR1 SNHLY and CDR2 FYNNEI. Full variable domain (remainder filled in from reference TRBV2 and TRBJ1-3): EPEVTQTPSHQVTQMGQEVILRCVPISNHLYFYWYRQILGQKVEFLVSFYNNEISEKSEIFDDQFSVERPDGSNFTLKIRSTKLEDSAMYFCASSQSSGNTIYFGEGSWLTVV.

The chain joins TRBV9 to TRBJ2-2; possible D gene TRBD1, 6 bases. The CDR3 sequence is 14 residues long. Germline CDR1 and CDR2: SGDLS and YYNGEE. Trimming removed 4 bases at V and 4 bases at J, with 11 bases between. The CDR3 DNA follows: TGTGCCAGCAGCCCTAGGGGGTTCACCGGGGAGCTGTTTTTT. This translates into CASSPRGFTGELFF.

As to this clone: This sample includes further DNA sequences coding for the same CDR3. J is TRBJ2-1 and V is TRBV5-4, with D unresolved. Germline V lookup: CDR1 SGHNT, CDR2 YYREEE (reference sequence). This CDR3 contains 13 residues. V lost 0 bases, J lost 5 bases, and 6 bases lay in between. This CDR3 reads CASSLVLDNEQFF. Written as DNA, the CDR3 is TGTGCCAGCAGCTTGGTTCTGGACAATGAGCAGTTCTTC.

The chain joins TRBV15 to TRBJ1-2; 8 positions match TRBD1. V shed 6 bases, J shed 7 bases, and the junction held 10 bases outside the gene matches. Germline lookup yields CDR1 LNHNV and CDR2 YYDKDF (reference sequence). This CDR3 is 14 amino acids long. CDR3 residues: CATSTGQGGSGYTF. CDR3 sequence (DNA): TGTGCCACCAGTACCGGACAGGGAGGAAGTGGCTACACCTTC.

The chain couples TRBV4-3 to TRBJ1-1, with 7 bases aligning to TRBD1. V was clipped by 4 bases and J by 3 bases; unmatched bases: 8. The CDR3 spans 15 residues. CDR1 is LGHNA and CDR2 is YSLEER in the germline V gene. CDR3 in amino acids: CASSLRGTDYTEAFF. DNA of the CDR3: TGCGCCAGCAGCCTCCGAGGGACAGACTACACTGAAGCTTTCTTT.

V usage is TRBV6-6 and J usage is TRBJ2-2; TRBD1 might be the D (8 bases). V lost 11 bases, J lost 7 bases, and 20 bases lay in between. This CDR3 spans 14 amino acids. Germline lookup yields CDR1 MNHNY and CDR2 SVGAGI (reference sequence). CDR3 sequence: CASGGGTIGGELFF. CDR3 DNA sequence: TGTGCCTCAGGGGGCGGGACTATAGGCGGGGAGCTGTTTTTT.

The genes are TRBV6-5 and TRBJ2-1, with 8 nucleotides matching TRBD2. The CDR3 spans 13 residues. In germline, CDR1 is MNHEY, CDR2 SVGAGI. After removal of 8 bases from V and 6 bases from J, the junction contained 6 bases not matched to a gene. CDR3 DNA: TGTGCCAGCGGGGTAGCGGGGCCCAATGAGCAGTTCTTC. It encodes CASGVAGPNEQFF.

The genes are TRBV9 and TRBJ1-1; TRBD1 aligns across 7 bases. The V and J ends lost 0 bases and 7 bases, in that order; junction bases with no gene match: 9. Germline loops: CDR1 SGDLS, CDR2 YYNGEE. There are 15 residues in the CDR3. CDR3 protein: CASSVGDKGAFEAFF. CDR3 DNA sequence: TGTGCCAGCAGCGTAGGGGATAAGGGGGCCTTTGAAGCTTTCTTT.

In regard to this clone: Within the sample, other DNA sequences also encode this same CDR3. CDR3 sequence: CASSLTGTSGNTIYF. Written as DNA, the CDR3 is TGTGCCAGCAGTTTGACAGGGACTTCTGGAAACACCATATATTTT. The rearrangement joins TRBV27 to TRBJ1-3; 7 bases match TRBD1. Trimming took 3 bases from V and 1 from J; bases not matched to a gene: 3. The CDR3 covers 15 residues. Germline V gives CDR1 MNHEY, CDR2 SMNVEV (reference sequence).

This CDR3 is CAWDRGRADTQYF. DNA of the CDR3: TGTGCCTGGGACAGAGGGAGGGCAGATACGCAGTATTTT. The rearrangement uses TRBV30 and TRBJ2-3; TRBD2 matches at 7 bases. Per the germline V gene, CDR1 is GTSNPN and CDR2 is SVGIG (reference sequence). The CDR3 runs to 13 residues. Losses at the gene ends were 5 bases for V and 4 bases for J; bases not matched to a gene: 6.

The chain is built from TRBV7-9 and TRBJ2-3; 11 bases align to TRBD2. The germline V gene encodes CDR1 SEHNR and CDR2 FQNEAQ (reference sequence). This CDR3 has 16 amino acids. Trimming removed 3 bases from V and 4 bases from J; junction bases left unmatched: 6. The CDR3 DNA follows: TGTGCCAGCAGCTTTGGAATAGCGGGGGGGCCAGATACGCAGTATTTT. Translating gives CASSFGIAGGPDTQYF.